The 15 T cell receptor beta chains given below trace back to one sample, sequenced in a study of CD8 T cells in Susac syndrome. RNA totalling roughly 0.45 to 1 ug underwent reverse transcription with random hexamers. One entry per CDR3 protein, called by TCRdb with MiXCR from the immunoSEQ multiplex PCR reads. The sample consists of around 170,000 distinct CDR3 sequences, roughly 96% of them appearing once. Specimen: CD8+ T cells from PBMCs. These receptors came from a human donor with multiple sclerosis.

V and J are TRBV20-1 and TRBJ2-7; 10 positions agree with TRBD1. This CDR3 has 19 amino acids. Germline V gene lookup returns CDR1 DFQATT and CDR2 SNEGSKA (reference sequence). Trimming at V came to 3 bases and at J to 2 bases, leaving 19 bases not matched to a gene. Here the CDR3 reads CSASPLGQGTRPKTYEQYF. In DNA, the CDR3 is TGCAGTGCTAGTCCCTTGGGACAGGGGACGCGCCCCAAGACCTACGAGCAGTACTTC.

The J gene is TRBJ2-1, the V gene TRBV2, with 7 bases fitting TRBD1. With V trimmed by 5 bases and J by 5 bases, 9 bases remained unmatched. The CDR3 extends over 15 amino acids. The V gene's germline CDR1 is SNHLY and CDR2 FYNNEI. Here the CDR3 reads CASSLMTGTHNEQFF. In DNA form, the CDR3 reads TGTGCCAGCAGTCTTATGACAGGGACCCACAATGAGCAGTTCTTC.

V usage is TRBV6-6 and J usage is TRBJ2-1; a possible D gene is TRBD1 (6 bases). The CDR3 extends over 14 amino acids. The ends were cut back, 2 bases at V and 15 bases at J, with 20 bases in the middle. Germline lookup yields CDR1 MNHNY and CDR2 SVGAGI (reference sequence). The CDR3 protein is CASSYLEGEFVRFF. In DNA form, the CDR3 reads TGTGCCAGCAGTTACCTAGAGGGGGAGTTCGTAAGGTTCTTC.

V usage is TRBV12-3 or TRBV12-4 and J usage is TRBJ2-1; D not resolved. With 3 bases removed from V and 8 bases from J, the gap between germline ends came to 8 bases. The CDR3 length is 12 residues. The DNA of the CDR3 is TGTGCCAGCAGTTTTTTGGGCGATGAGCAGTTCTTC. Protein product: CASSFLGDEQFF.

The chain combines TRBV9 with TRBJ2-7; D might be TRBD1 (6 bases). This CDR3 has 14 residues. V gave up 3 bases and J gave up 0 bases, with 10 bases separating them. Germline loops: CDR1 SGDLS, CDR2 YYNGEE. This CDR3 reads CASSARQASYEQYF. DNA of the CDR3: TGTGCCAGCAGCGCTCGACAGGCCTCCTACGAGCAGTACTTC.

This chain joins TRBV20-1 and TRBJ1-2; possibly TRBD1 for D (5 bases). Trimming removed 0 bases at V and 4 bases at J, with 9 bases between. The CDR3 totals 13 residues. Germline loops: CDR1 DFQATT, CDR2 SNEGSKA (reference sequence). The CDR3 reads CSARDRESYGYTF. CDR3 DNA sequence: TGCAGTGCTAGAGACAGGGAGAGCTATGGCTACACCTTC.

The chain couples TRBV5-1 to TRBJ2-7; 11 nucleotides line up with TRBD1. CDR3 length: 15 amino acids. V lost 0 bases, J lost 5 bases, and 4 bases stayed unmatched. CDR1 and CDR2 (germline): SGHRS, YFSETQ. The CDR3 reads CASSLAWTGGNEQYF. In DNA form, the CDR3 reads TGCGCCAGCAGCTTGGCATGGACAGGGGGCAACGAGCAGTACTTC.

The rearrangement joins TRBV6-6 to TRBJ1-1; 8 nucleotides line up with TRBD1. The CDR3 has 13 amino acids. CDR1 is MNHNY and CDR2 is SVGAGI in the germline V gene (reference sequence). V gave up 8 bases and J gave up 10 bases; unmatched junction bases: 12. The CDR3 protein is CASVPGPQGGAFF. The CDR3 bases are TGTGCCAGCGTACCGGGACCACAGGGGGGAGCTTTCTTT.

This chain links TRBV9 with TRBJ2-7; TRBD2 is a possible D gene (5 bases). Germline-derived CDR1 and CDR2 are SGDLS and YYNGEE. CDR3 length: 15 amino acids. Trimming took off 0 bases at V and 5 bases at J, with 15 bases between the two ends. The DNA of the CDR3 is TGTGCCAGCAGCGTAGCTACCGGGGTCGGAGACGAGCAGTACTTC. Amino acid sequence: CASSVATGVGDEQYF.

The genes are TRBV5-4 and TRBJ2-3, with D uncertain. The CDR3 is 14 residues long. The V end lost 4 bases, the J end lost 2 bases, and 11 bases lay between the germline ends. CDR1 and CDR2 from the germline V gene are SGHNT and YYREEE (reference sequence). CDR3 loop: CASSPNINTDTQYF. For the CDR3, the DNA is TGTGCCAGCAGCCCGAATATAAACACAGATACGCAGTATTTT.

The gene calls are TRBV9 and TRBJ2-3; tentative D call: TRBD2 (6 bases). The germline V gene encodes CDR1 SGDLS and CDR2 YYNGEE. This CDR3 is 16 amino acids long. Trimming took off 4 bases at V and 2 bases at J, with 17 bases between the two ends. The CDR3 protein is CASSPRRDLATDTQYF. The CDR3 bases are TGTGCCAGCAGCCCCAGGCGGGACCTCGCCACAGATACGCAGTATTTT.

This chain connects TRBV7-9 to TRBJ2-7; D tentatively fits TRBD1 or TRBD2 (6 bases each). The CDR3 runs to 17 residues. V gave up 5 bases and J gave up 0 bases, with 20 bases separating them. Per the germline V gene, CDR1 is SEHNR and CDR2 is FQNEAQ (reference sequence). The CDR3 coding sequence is TGTGCCAGCAGCGCCCCCCTTACGGGGGCCTCCTCCTACGAGCAGTACTTC. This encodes CASSAPLTGASSYEQYF.

The chain's CDR3 is CSAISGVGAYEQYF. In DNA form, the CDR3 reads TGCAGTGCTATTTCGGGAGTGGGGGCCTACGAGCAGTACTTC. The V gene is TRBV20-1, the J gene TRBJ2-7, with D possibly TRBD2 on 6 matching bases. V was trimmed by 4 bases and J by 2 bases, leaving 15 bases between them. CDR1 and CDR2 (germline): DFQATT, SNEGSKA (reference sequence). The CDR3 loop spans 14 amino acids.

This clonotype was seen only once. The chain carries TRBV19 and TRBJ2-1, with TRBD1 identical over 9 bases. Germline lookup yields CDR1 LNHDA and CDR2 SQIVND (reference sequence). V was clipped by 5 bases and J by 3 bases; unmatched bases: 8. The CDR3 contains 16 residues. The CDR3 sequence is CASSPRDRVFYNEQFF. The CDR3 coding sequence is TGTGCCAGTAGTCCGAGGGACAGGGTCTTCTACAATGAGCAGTTCTTC.

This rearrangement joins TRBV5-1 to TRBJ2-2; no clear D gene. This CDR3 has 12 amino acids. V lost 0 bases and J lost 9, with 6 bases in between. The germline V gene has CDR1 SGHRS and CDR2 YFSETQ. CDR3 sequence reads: CASSLVARELFF. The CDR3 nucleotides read TGCGCCAGCAGCTTGGTAGCTAGGGAGCTGTTTTTT.